This T cell receptor (beta chain) was identified during a study of CD8+CD57+ T cells in acquired aplastic anemia. The wider study: 3 to 3.5 ug was the average amount of DNA from sorted CD4+ and CD8+ cells. CD4+ cell libraries from healthy donors averaged about 11 million reads. Study-wide results and caveats: Comparison of patients with controls identified around 28 shared CD8+ CDR3 sequences. CD8+ Simpson's diversity showed no significant patient-control difference.

Germline V lookup: CDR1 SNHLY, CDR2 FYNNEI. CDR3 length equals 17 residues. The junction had 13 bases not matched to a gene; V was cut back by 6 bases and J by 6 bases. It was genomic DNA that served as the template for profiling TCR beta VDJ and CDR3. One entry per CDR3 protein results from TCRdb running MiXCR on the reads. The sample records 350,000 to 450,000 distinct CDR3 sequences, approximately 70% being singletons. This clonotype was seen ten or more times. Antigen: not known. This clonotype originated in a human donor in good health, serving as a control. This sequence joins TRBV2 and TRBJ2-2; 10 nucleotides align to TRBD2. Sequencing was carried out using sorted CD4+, CD8+, or CD8+CD57+ T cells (not recorded which) from PBMCs. CDR3 sequence: CASRQFSGTSEAGELFF. The CDR3, as DNA: TGTGCCAGCAGACAATTCTCCGGGACTAGCGAGGCCGGGGAGCTGTTTTTT.